Sequencing of this T cell receptor beta chain was carried out in a study of shared clonotypes between healthy human individuals. Deep-level assay runs were performed. Every unsorted PBMC PCR replicate was loaded with about 300 ng DNA, about 30,000 T cell genomes. PBMC DNA, left unsorted, was sequenced on ten immunoSEQ deep assay plates. Assay: immunoSEQ multiplex PCR; the TCRdb copy retains only in-frame clones and omits some. The sample yields about 530,000 clones, 75% to 80% seen once. The V gene's germline CDR1 is SGHVS and CDR2 FNYEAQ. There are 14 residues in the CDR3. The V segment lost 1 base and the J segment 5 bases; nucleotides outside the gene matches: 4.

This chain uses TRBV7-6 with TRBJ2-7; 8 bases agree with TRBD2. The receptor was derived from a woman between 35 and 50 years old in good health. Some clones in this sample may be carry-over from other donors' samples. Input material: PBMCs. In DNA form, the CDR3 reads TGTGCCAGCAGCTTAGTGCGGGGGGCTCACGAGCAGTACTTC. It codes for CASSLVRGAHEQYF.